Each of the 3 T cell receptor beta chains below was sequenced from the same sample in a study of control samples from healthy donors and cancer patients. Only in-frame clones appear in the TCRdb table, and some are missing; sequencing was by immunoSEQ multiplex PCR. Of around 200,000 clones listed, 91% are singletons. Sequenced: blood. The receptor source for this set is a young woman in good health.

The chain couples TRBV7-9 to TRBJ1-1; maybe TRBD1 (5 bases). This CDR3 spans 14 amino acids. Trimming took 0 bases from V and 6 from J, leaving 11 bases between them. The germline V gene encodes CDR1 SEHNR and CDR2 FQNEAQ (reference sequence). The CDR3 spells CASSLAGQGPEAFF. CDR3 DNA sequence: TGTGCCAGCAGCTTAGCCGGCCAGGGCCCTGAAGCTTTCTTT.

This clone was found once. The chain combines TRBV9 with TRBJ2-2, with 8 nucleotides matching TRBD2. Germline CDR1 reads SGDLS; CDR2 reads YYNGEE. This CDR3 has 16 amino acids. With 0 bases clipped from V and 0 bases from J, the junction kept 1 base outside the gene matches. CDR3 DNA sequence: TGTGCCAGCAGCGTAGGACTAGCGCCGAACACCGGGGAGCTGTTTTTT. Translated, it gives CASSVGLAPNTGELFF.

This chain joins TRBV5-1 and TRBJ2-3, with a possible D match to TRBD2 (6 bases). V lost 0 bases to trimming and J lost 1 base, with 9 bases between them. From germline, CDR1 is SGHRS and CDR2 YFSETQ. This CDR3 has 15 residues. The CDR3 nucleotides read TGCGCCAGCAGCTTGGGGTGGGGGGGCACAGATACGCAGTATTTT. This encodes CASSLGWGGTDTQYF.